The 19 T cell receptor beta chains listed next were all sequenced from one sample in a study of spatial heterogeneity in lung cancer. Whole-study results and caveats: How many expanded intratumoral alpha and beta TCRs were present tracked the tumor mutation count, which was a count of nonsynonymous mutations.

TCRdb reanalysed the 5' RACE reads using MiXCR and keeps one entry per CDR3 protein. Among thousands of distinct CDR3 sequences listed, around 3.4% were seen once. Time point noted: sample taken at primary tumor resection. The antigens these receptors bind are not known. The sample in question was lung tumor tissue, obtained at surgery. These TCRs come from a male donor with early-stage non-small cell lung cancer.

The sample holds many counts of this clonotype. V is TRBV5-1 and J is TRBJ1-5; 10 positions match TRBD1. This CDR3 is built from 15 residues. Germline V gene data show CDR1 as SGHRS and CDR2 as YFSETQ. V shed 4 bases and J 2 bases; nucleotides not matched to a gene: 3. CDR3 sequence reads: CASSQTGGGNQPQHF. The CDR3 nucleotides read TGCGCCAGCAGCCAGACAGGGGGCGGCAATCAGCCCCAGCATTTT.

This clonotype was seen ten or more times. The chain joins TRBV5-1 to TRBJ2-1; unclear D gene. From germline, CDR1 is SGHRS and CDR2 YFSETQ. This CDR3 contains 11 residues. Trimming stripped 6 bases from V and 7 bases from J, with 8 bases between. The chain's CDR3 is CASTLRNEQFF. The CDR3 nucleotides read TGCGCCAGCACCCTTCGGAATGAGCAGTTCTTC.

This clonotype was seen many times. This chain links TRBV29-1 with TRBJ1-2, with 8 bases matching TRBD1. After removal of 5 bases from V and 8 bases from J, the junction contained 16 bases not matched to a gene. Germline lookup yields CDR1 SQVTM and CDR2 ANQGSEA. The CDR3 runs 15 residues. The CDR3 is CSVSYPGQVPGGYTF. DNA of the CDR3: TGCAGCGTTTCATACCCGGGACAGGTCCCGGGGGGCTACACCTTC.

This clonotype was seen at least ten times. The chain joins TRBV10-3 to TRBJ2-3; TRBD2 aligns across 9 bases. The V segment lost 0 bases and the J segment 6 bases; nucleotides outside the gene matches: 4. This CDR3 contains 15 residues. Germline V CDR1 and CDR2: ENHRY, SYGVKD. CDR3 DNA sequence: TGTGCCATCAGTGAGTCTGCGGGAGGGCACGATACGCAGTATTTT. Residues: CAISESAGGHDTQYF.

This clonotype was seen a few times. This chain uses TRBV24-1 with TRBJ1-5, with 9 nucleotides matching TRBD1. With V trimmed by 5 bases and J by 3 bases, 7 bases remained unmatched. CDR1 and CDR2 (germline): KGHDR, SFDVKD. This CDR3 is built from 16 residues. CDR3 sequence reads: CATSGPGTGFNQPQHF. As DNA, the CDR3 is TGTGCCACCAGTGGCCCCGGGACAGGGTTCAATCAGCCCCAGCATTTT.

This clonotype was seen only a few times. The chain combines TRBV24-1 with TRBJ1-1, with D tentatively TRBD1 (6 bases). Germline CDR1 reads KGHDR; CDR2 reads SFDVKD. The V gene lost 5 bases and the J gene lost 11 bases, with 20 bases spanning the gap. The CDR3 is 14 amino acids. CDR3 protein: CATSAEGDPRTAFF. As DNA, the CDR3 is TGTGCCACCAGTGCCGAGGGGGACCCCAGGACGGCTTTCTTT.

Many counts were recorded for this clonotype. The J gene is TRBJ2-1, the V gene TRBV19; either TRBD1 or TRBD2 may supply D (6 bases each). The V end lost 1 base, the J end lost 5 bases, and 18 bases lay between the germline ends. The CDR3 extends over 17 amino acids. Germline V lookup: CDR1 LNHDA, CDR2 SQIVND (reference sequence). The CDR3: CASSIGLRRDKNNEQFF. The CDR3 DNA is TGTGCCAGTAGTATAGGACTTAGGAGGGACAAGAACAATGAGCAGTTCTTC.

This clonotype qualifies as medium-sized (0.01 to 0.1%). This chain uses TRBV5-4 with TRBJ1-2; D may be TRBD1 (6 bases). CDR1 and CDR2 from the germline V gene are SGHNT and YYREEE (reference sequence). V was clipped by 4 bases and J by 7 bases, with 11 bases between them. The CDR3 runs 12 residues. The CDR3 loop reads CASSSQGPGYTF. In DNA form, the CDR3 reads TGTGCCAGCAGCAGCCAGGGGCCTGGCTACACCTTC.

The sample holds many counts of this clonotype. This sequence joins TRBV6-6 and TRBJ2-2; TRBD1 agrees at 9 bases. Germline values: CDR1 MNHNY, CDR2 SVGAGI (reference sequence). Germline trimming cut 0 bases from V and 6 bases from J; bases unmatched to any gene: 5. CDR3 size: 16 residues. The CDR3 is CASSYSKTGGAGELFF. CDR3 nucleotide sequence: TGTGCCAGCAGTTACTCCAAAACAGGGGGCGCCGGGGAGCTGTTTTTT.

This clonotype was seen many times. The gene calls are TRBV5-1 and TRBJ2-1; D uncertain. V gave up 8 bases and J gave up 5 bases, with 17 bases separating them. Germline values: CDR1 SGHRS, CDR2 YFSETQ. This CDR3 spans 14 amino acids. The DNA for the CDR3 is TGCGCCAGTGCCAAACCTATGAACGACAATGAGCAGTTCTTC. It yields the protein CASAKPMNDNEQFF. The full variable domain, its missing parts supplied by reference TRBV5-1 and TRBJ2-1, is KAGVTQTPRYLIKTRGQQVTLSCSPISGHRSVSWYQQTPGQGLQFLFEYFSETQRNKGNFPGRFSGRQFSNSRSEMNVSTLELGDSALYLCASAKPMNDNEQFFGPGTRLTVL.

Points on this clonotype: Its ends do not fully match the called genes, so a read error is possible. This rearrangement joins TRBV20-1 to TRBJ1-2; D not resolved. Per germline, CDR1 DFQATT and CDR2 SNEGSKA (reference sequence). The CDR3 runs to 13 residues. The CDR3 loop is CSASPLEAHGYHF. Written as DNA, the CDR3 is TGCAGTGCTAGCCCCCTAGAGGCCCACGGCTACCACTTC.

Comments on this clonotype: One junction end does not reproduce the germline sequence, and a read error may be involved. The chain is built from TRBV10-3 and TRBJ1-2, with D unresolved. Germline CDR1 is ENHRY and CDR2 is SYGVKD. This CDR3 has 17 amino acids. CDR3 loop: CAISERFWSSRNYGYNF. CDR3 coding DNA: TGTGCCATCAGTGAGAGGTTTTGGTCCTCCAGAAACTATGGCTACAACTTC.

This clonotype was seen repeatedly, ten times or more. The V gene is TRBV10-3, the J gene TRBJ2-2; D is possibly TRBD2 (5 bases). V dropped 3 bases and J dropped 6 bases, with 8 bases sitting between them. The germline CDR1 and CDR2 sequences are ENHRY and SYGVKD. CDR3 length: 13 amino acids. Here the CDR3 DNA reads TGTGCCATCAGTGAACTAGTTTCCGGGGAGCTGTTTTTT. Encoded protein: CAISELVSGELFF.

Ten or more counts support this clonotype. The rearrangement links TRBV9 to TRBJ2-1; D is perhaps TRBD1 (5 bases). This CDR3 spans 14 amino acids. Germline V gene data show CDR1 as SGDLS and CDR2 as YYNGEE. Trimming shortened V by 3 bases and J by 0 bases, and 7 bases separated the two germline ends. CDR3 DNA: TGTGCCAGCAGCGAGACAGACTCCTACAATGAGCAGTTCTTC. This gives the protein CASSETDSYNEQFF.

This clonotype was observed many times. The chain recombines TRBV7-8 with TRBJ1-5, with 7 bases aligning to TRBD1. The CDR3 has 15 residues. J gave up 1 base and V 3 bases, and 3 bases lay outside the gene matches. Germline loops: CDR1 SGHVS, CDR2 FQNEAQ. CDR3 nucleotide sequence: TGTGCCAGCAGCTTGACAGGGATGAGCAATCAGCCCCAGCATTTT. Translating gives CASSLTGMSNQPQHF.

Points on this clonotype: This clone may be a read error of a much larger clone one base away. This rearrangement joins TRBV4-1 to TRBJ1-2; 8 bases are a match to TRBD1. The CDR3 length is 10 residues. Germline CDR1 MGHRA, CDR2 YSYEKL. This chain's CDR3 is CASGQGSYNF. The CDR3 DNA follows: TGCGCCAGCGGACAGGGCAGCTACAACTTC.

In this sample, this clonotype turned up many times. The chain carries TRBV14 and TRBJ2-1; TRBD1 is a possible D gene (5 bases). The germline V and J ends were trimmed by 2 bases and 5 bases, with 13 bases remaining between them. Germline-derived CDR1 and CDR2 are SGHDN and FVKESK. The CDR3 totals 15 residues. The CDR3 DNA follows: TGTGCCAGCAGCCAATATCAGGGCGCGGACAATGAGCAGTTCTTC. This gives the protein CASSQYQGADNEQFF.

The chain links TRBV5-4 to TRBJ2-7, with 13 bases lining up with TRBD2. The junction had 7 bases not matched to a gene; V was cut back by 4 bases and J by 3 bases. Germline V CDR1 and CDR2: SGHNT, YYREEE (reference sequence). This CDR3 spans 16 amino acids. The CDR3 DNA reads as TGTGCCAGCAGCCCGGGACTAGCGGGGATCCTCTACGAGCAGTACTTC. Its translation: CASSPGLAGILYEQYF.

This clonotype is deemed medium-sized. The chain combines TRBV20-1 with TRBJ2-5, with 9 bases that match TRBD2. Trimming took 5 bases from V and 5 from J; bases not matched to a gene: 9. The CDR3 length is 14 residues. Germline assignment: CDR1 DFQATT and CDR2 SNEGSKA (reference sequence). CDR3 nucleotide sequence: TGCAGTGCTGGGGGCGGGAGGGCCGCGGAGACCCAGTACTTC. Protein: CSAGGGRAAETQYF.